This T cell receptor beta chain is drawn from a study of spatial heterogeneity in lung cancer. The time point here: sample taken at primary tumor resection. Unsorted samples of tumor, nontumor lung or frozen PBMC had their whole RNA sequenced. Samples were obtained from more than 70 donors, all untreated early-stage non-small cell lung cancer patients. General observations from the study: Resection saw ubiquitous expanded tumor TCRs appear in blood more than follow-up did.

This clonotype came up a few times. Its antigen remains unknown. MiXCR, run by TCRdb on the 5' RACE reads, gives a single entry per CDR3 protein. The data hold 60,000 to 90,000 distinct CDR3 sequences, with approximately 12% observed a single time. Looked up from germline, CDR1 is MNHEY and CDR2 is SVGEGT. V shed 5 bases and J shed 4 bases, with 11 bases lying between them. The CDR3 runs 13 residues. V is TRBV6-2 or TRBV6-3 and J is TRBJ1-1; a weak D match, TRBD1 (5 bases). The receptor was derived from a male donor with early-stage non-small cell lung cancer. Sequences were derived from PBMCs, sampled at surgery. CDR3 coding DNA: TGTGCCAGCAGTACCCAGGGTACCACTGAAGCTTTCTTT. Translation: CASSTQGTTEAFF.